This T cell receptor beta chain is from a study of blood T cell repertoires in COVID-19. Background on the study: Samples came from the United States, Italy and Spain, spanning acute and convalescent COVID-19.

TCRdb's copy holds only in-frame clones and misses some; the assay was immunoSEQ multiplex PCR. The sample has under 150,000 clones, approximately 90% seen once. Sequenced input: peripheral blood. This clonotype originated in a human donor in a cohort sampled during active COVID-19.

The CDR3 loop reads CAISESRGQGNQPQHF. The CDR3 DNA reads TGTGCCATCAGTGAGTCCAGGGGACAAGGCAATCAGCCCCAGCATTTT. The chain carries TRBV10-3 and TRBJ1-5; perhaps TRBD1 as D (6 bases). Germline CDR1 ENHRY, CDR2 SYGVKD. This CDR3 has 16 residues. V lost 0 bases and J 2 bases, leaving 11 bases between the germline ends.